This T cell receptor beta chain was captured in a study of cytomegalovirus exposure and HLA in healthy donors. Turning to the study itself: A subsequent analysis stated that the 120 or so validation repertoires were run on the same platform as the approximately 610 first-cohort repertoires. Overall study findings and caveats: In the 95 to 150 validation repertoires, a later analysis found that first-cohort TCR clusters tended to co-occur. Researchers counted 150 to 200 TCR beta chains as cytomegalovirus-associated. Usually a TCR sequence was rare, but some public TCRs were found in many donors.

Worth noting for this clone: The antigen remains unidentified.

The CDR3 covers 13 residues. Germline lookup yields CDR1 SQVTM and CDR2 ANQGSEA. V was shortened by 4 bases and J by 2 bases, with 8 bases between the two germline ends. Sequencing was performed with immunoSEQ multiplex PCR; in TCRdb, only in-frame clones are kept and a portion is missing. The sample shows 150,000 to 200,000 clones, roughly nine tenths of them seen only once. Sequenced: PBMCs. The gene calls are TRBV29-1 and TRBJ2-2; D uncertain. This TCR came from a woman aged 25 to 39 in good health and CMV-seronegative. The chain's CDR3 is CSVAQLNTGELFF. The CDR3 bases are TGCAGCGTTGCACAGCTCAACACCGGGGAGCTGTTTTTT.